One sample yielded the 8 T cell receptor beta chains listed below, sequenced in a study of cytomegalovirus exposure and HLA in healthy donors. Data came from immunoSEQ multiplex PCR; TCRdb stores just in-frame clones and leaves some out. In the table there are 100,000 to 150,000 clones, approximately 91% of which are singletons. Input material: PBMCs. All receptors come from a young man in good health and CMV-seropositive.

The CDR3 sequence: CASSQDLGPQETQYF. The DNA of the CDR3 is TGTGCCAGCAGCCAAGATTTGGGGCCCCAAGAGACCCAGTACTTC. The rearrangement links TRBV4-2 to TRBJ2-5, with a tentative D call TRBD1 (5 bases). Germline lookup yields CDR1 LGHNA and CDR2 YNFKEQ. CDR3 length: 15 amino acids. Trimming shortened V by 0 bases and J by 1 base, and 9 bases separated the two germline ends.

The J gene is TRBJ2-5, the V gene TRBV5-6; D possibly corresponds to TRBD1 (6 bases). The ends were cut back, 4 bases at V and 4 bases at J, with 11 bases in the middle. The germline CDR1 and CDR2 sequences are SGHDT and YYEEEE. This CDR3 region has 13 residues. The CDR3 DNA sequence: TGTGCCAGCAGCGAAACAGGGTTAGAGACCCAGTACTTC. Protein: CASSETGLETQYF. The whole variable domain, remainder taken from reference TRBV5-6 and TRBJ2-5, is DAGVTQSPTHLIKTRGQQVTLRCSPKSGHDTVSWYQQALGQGPQFIFQYYEEEERQRGNFPDRFSGHQFPNYSSELNVNALLLGDSALYLCASSETGLETQYFGPGTRLLVL.

The chain is built from TRBV20-1 and TRBJ1-2; maybe TRBD1 (5 bases). This CDR3 spans 10 amino acids. V was cut by 4 bases and J by 8 bases, with 8 bases left in between. Germline CDR1 is DFQATT and CDR2 is SNEGSKA (reference sequence). In DNA, the CDR3 is TGCAGTGCTATATACAGGGGCTACACCTTC. Translated, it gives CSAIYRGYTF.

This chain uses TRBV2 with TRBJ1-1; a weak D match, TRBD1 (5 bases). The V and J ends lost 3 bases and 0 bases respectively, with 5 bases between them. The length of the CDR3 is 13 residues. Per germline, CDR1 SNHLY and CDR2 FYNNEI. Here the CDR3 DNA reads TGTGCCAGCAGTGACAGGGTGAACACTGAAGCTTTCTTT. Translating it yields CASSDRVNTEAFF.

J is TRBJ1-2 and V is TRBV7-9; 7 bases map to TRBD1. Germline values: CDR1 SEHNR, CDR2 FQNEAQ (reference sequence). V was pared by 4 bases and J by 1 base, with 6 bases of the junction left unmatched. CDR3 length: 15 amino acids. The CDR3 loop is CASSSSGGDNYGYTF. The CDR3 nucleotides read TGTGCCAGCAGCTCCTCAGGGGGAGATAACTATGGCTACACCTTC.

The chain combines TRBV11-2 with TRBJ2-7; the match to TRBD2 covers 7 bases. J lost 5 bases, V lost 5 bases, and 9 bases had no gene match. This CDR3 comprises 14 residues. Germline CDR1 and CDR2: SGHAT and FQNNGV. This CDR3 reads CASSSGTVPHEQYF. The CDR3 DNA is TGTGCCAGCAGCAGCGGGACCGTCCCTCACGAGCAGTACTTC.

The rearrangement joins TRBV5-6 to TRBJ2-7; a weak D match, TRBD1 (6 bases). V lost 4 bases to trimming and J lost 12 bases, with 20 bases between them. The CDR3 consists of 13 residues. The germline gives CDR1 SGHDT, CDR2 YYEEEE. The CDR3 region has the DNA TGTGCCAGCAGCGGAGGCGGATCATCCAGGGGGTACTTC. Translation gives CASSGGGSSRGYF.

A few counts support this clone. This sequence joins TRBV6-4 and TRBJ2-1; TRBD1 agrees at 11 bases. The V and J ends lost 11 bases and 5 bases, in that order; junction bases with no gene match: 11. Looked up from germline, CDR1 is MRHNA and CDR2 is SNTAGT. This CDR3 is 15 amino acids long. The CDR3 nucleotides read TGTGCCCCCTACATCTGGGACAGGGGGGACAATGAGCAGTTCTTC. Translated: CAPYIWDRGDNEQFF.